Presented here are 19 T cell receptor beta chains from one specimen sequenced in a study of blood T cell repertoires in COVID-19. Libraries were prepared by immunoSEQ multiplex PCR; TCRdb keeps only in-frame clonotypes and omits some of them. This sample has more than 300,000 clones, with 70% to 90% found just once. What was sequenced was peripheral blood. The receptor set was obtained from a woman in her twenties or thirties with COVID-19, enrolled during active disease.

The chain is built from TRBV5-1 and TRBJ1-2; the D gene is possibly TRBD1 (5 bases). V lost 4 bases and J lost 4, with 14 bases in between. Germline V gene sequence: CDR1 SGHRS, CDR2 YFSETQ. The CDR3 has 14 residues. The CDR3 DNA reads TGCGCCAGCAGCACTCCGGGGGTAGGCTATGGCTACACCTTC. This codes for CASSTPGVGYGYTF.

This clone was observed once. The chain couples TRBV13 to TRBJ2-5, with TRBD1 matching over 9 bases. CDR3 length equals 16 residues. Germline V gene sequence: CDR1 PRHDT, CDR2 FYEKMQ (reference sequence). Trimming removed 5 bases from V and 3 bases from J; junction bases left unmatched: 10. DNA for the CDR3: TGTGCCAGCAGCCTAACAGGGGGCACGGGAGAAGAGACCCAGTACTTC. Its translation is CASSLTGGTGEETQYF.

The V gene is TRBV7-8, the J gene TRBJ2-5; 9 nucleotides agree with TRBD2. The V segment lost 9 bases and the J segment 4 bases; nucleotides outside the gene matches: 9. Germline loops: CDR1 SGHVS, CDR2 FQNEAQ. There are 14 residues in the CDR3. The CDR3 DNA sequence: TGTGCCAGTGTCCGCGAACTAGCGGGAGAGACCCAGTACTTC. Translated, it gives CASVRELAGETQYF.

The chain carries TRBV19 and TRBJ2-1; 11 bases are shared with TRBD1. Looked up from germline, CDR1 is LNHDA and CDR2 is SQIVND (reference sequence). V shed 5 bases and J 3 bases; nucleotides not matched to a gene: 6. CDR3 size: 16 residues. This CDR3 reads CASSAADRGLYNEQFF. The CDR3 nucleotides read TGTGCCAGTAGTGCTGCGGACAGGGGGCTCTACAATGAGCAGTTCTTC.

The chain employs TRBV5-6 and TRBJ2-6, with D unresolved. The CDR3 is 15 amino acids. Per the germline V gene, CDR1 is SGHDT and CDR2 is YYEEEE. V lost 6 bases, J lost 2 bases, and 12 bases lay in between. CDR3 in amino acids: CASTATEAGANVLTF. CDR3 sequence (DNA): TGTGCCAGCACGGCGACTGAAGCTGGGGCCAACGTCCTGACTTTC.

Here the CDR3 reads CATRTSGTDTQYF. CDR3 DNA sequence: TGTGCCACCAGGACTAGCGGGACAGATACGCAGTATTTT. The J gene is TRBJ2-3, the V gene TRBV24-1; 10 bases agree with TRBD2. The CDR3 sequence is 13 residues long. The germline V gene has CDR1 KGHDR and CDR2 SFDVKD. V was pared by 7 bases and J by 3 bases, with 0 bases of the junction left unmatched.

This clone was seen just once. This chain links TRBV3-1 (or the pseudogene TRBV3-2) with TRBJ2-2; TRBD1 agrees at 7 bases. The germline CDR1 and CDR2 sequences are LGHDT and YNNKEL (reference sequence). Trimming at V came to 3 bases and at J to 1 base, leaving 5 bases not matched to a gene. There are 16 residues in the CDR3. For the CDR3, the DNA is TGTGCCAGCAGCCACCAGACAGGGCGGAACACCGGGGAGCTGTTTTTT. Encoded protein: CASSHQTGRNTGELFF.

This clone was found a few times. The chain is built from TRBV27 and TRBJ2-5; the D gene is possibly TRBD2 (5 bases). The CDR3 is 14 amino acids. Germline lookup yields CDR1 MNHEY and CDR2 SMNVEV (reference sequence). The germline V and J ends were trimmed by 7 bases and 5 bases, with 17 bases remaining between them. As DNA, the CDR3 is TGTGCCAGCAAGGCGGGTACGGCCGGTGAGACCCAGTACTTC. Protein product: CASKAGTAGETQYF.

CDR3 residues: CASSYQGQGDEQYF. DNA for the CDR3: TGTGCCAGCAGTTACCAGGGACAGGGTGACGAGCAGTACTTC. The chain carries TRBV6-6 and TRBJ2-7; 9 bases align to TRBD1. Trimming removed 2 bases from V and 5 bases from J; junction bases left unmatched: 4. From germline, CDR1 is MNHNY and CDR2 SVGAGI (reference sequence). The CDR3 is 14 residues long.

The rearrangement uses TRBV7-2 and TRBJ1-6, with D maybe TRBD1 (5 bases). The germline gives CDR1 SGHTA, CDR2 FQGNSA. This CDR3 has 14 amino acids. V lost 3 bases, J lost 10 bases, and 13 bases lay in between. The CDR3 DNA sequence: TGTGCCAGCAGCTTTTCAGGGCAGTGGTCACCCCTCCACTTT. Encoded protein: CASSFSGQWSPLHF. The variable domain in full, with the rest retrieved from reference TRBV7-2 and TRBJ1-6, is GAGVSQSPSNKVTEKGKDVELRCDPISGHTALYWYRQSLGQGLEFLIYFQGNSAPDKSGLPSDRFSAERTGGSVSTLTIQRTQQEDSAVYLCASSFSGQWSPLHFGNGTRLTVT.

This chain connects TRBV5-6 to TRBJ2-3; D ambiguous. The germline V gene has CDR1 SGHDT and CDR2 YYEEEE. Trimming left V 5 bases short and J 4 bases short, with 11 bases between. This CDR3 spans 13 amino acids. The CDR3 sequence is CASSPPGSDTQYF. In DNA form, the CDR3 reads TGTGCCAGCAGTCCCCCAGGTTCAGATACGCAGTATTTT.

The rearrangement joins TRBV1 to TRBJ2-7; TRBD1, the table's D call, lacks a check against the DNA. TRBV1 is a documented pseudogene. CDR3 size: 14 residues. This CDR3 is CTSSQRRGRNEQYF. The CDR3 DNA is TGCACCAGCAGCCAAAGGAGGGGGCGGAACGAGCAGTACTTC.

This rearrangement joins TRBV4-1 to TRBJ1-2; possible D gene TRBD1, 5 bases. Trimming stripped 2 bases from V and 0 bases from J, with 10 bases between. The V gene's germline CDR1 is MGHRA and CDR2 YSYEKL. CDR3 size: 15 residues. The CDR3 nucleotides read TGCGCCAGCAGCCAACCCGGGACTTCTAACTATGGCTACACCTTC. This sequence encodes CASSQPGTSNYGYTF.

About this clone: An end of the junction differs from the germline gene, which may be a read error. V is TRBV28 and J is TRBJ2-1; D unresolved. This CDR3 contains 14 residues. Germline lookup yields CDR1 MDHEN and CDR2 SYDVKM. This CDR3 is CASSLPTPSNGQFF. Written as DNA, the CDR3 is TGTGCCAGCAGTTTACCGACTCCCTCTAATGGGCAGTTCTTC.

The V gene is TRBV27, the J gene TRBJ2-7; D gene unclear. Germline CDR1 and CDR2: MNHEY and SMNVEV (reference sequence). The CDR3 sequence is 12 residues long. The germline V and J ends were trimmed by 1 base and 5 bases, with 6 bases remaining between them. In DNA form, the CDR3 reads TGTGCCAGCAGTTTATACGGAGACGAGCAGTACTTC. Its protein is CASSLYGDEQYF.

The chain is built from TRBV28 and TRBJ2-7; 8 bases are shared with TRBD1. V lost 8 bases, J lost 0 bases, and 6 bases stayed unmatched. This CDR3 is built from 14 residues. CDR1 MDHEN and CDR2 SYDVKM come from the germline V gene. This CDR3 is CASLGTGNSYEQYF. In nucleotides, the CDR3 is TGTGCCAGCCTTGGGACAGGTAACTCCTACGAGCAGTACTTC.

The chain is built from TRBV7-3 and TRBJ2-1; the D gene is possibly TRBD1 (6 bases). Trimming took off 4 bases at V and 4 bases at J, with 14 bases between the two ends. This CDR3 is 15 amino acids long. CDR1 and CDR2 (germline): SGHTA, FQGTGA. For the CDR3, the DNA is TGTGCCAGCAGCTCACAGGGACACCCTTACAATGAGCAGTTCTTC. Its protein product is CASSSQGHPYNEQFF.

The genes are TRBV6-5 and TRBJ2-7; 10 bases line up with TRBD1. V lost 6 bases to trimming and J lost 4 bases; unmatched junction nucleotides: 6. The CDR3 sequence is 14 residues long. The germline V gene has CDR1 MNHEY and CDR2 SVGAGI. CDR3 sequence reads: CASSWGTGAYEQYF. Here the CDR3 DNA reads TGTGCCAGCAGCTGGGGGACAGGGGCTTACGAGCAGTACTTC.

This clone occurred a few times. The chain employs TRBV7-2 and TRBJ1-2; 8 bases are a match to TRBD1. Looked up from germline, CDR1 is SGHTA and CDR2 is FQGNSA. The V segment lost 0 bases and the J segment 2 bases; nucleotides outside the gene matches: 2. There are 15 residues in the CDR3. This CDR3 is CASSLARGQNYGYTF. The CDR3 coding sequence is TGTGCCAGCAGCTTAGCCAGGGGGCAAAACTATGGCTACACCTTC.